A single sample is the source of the 28 T cell receptor beta chains below, sequenced in a study of shared clonotypes between healthy human individuals (TCRdb year 2020). The library was prepared using the immunoSEQ multiplex PCR assay. Not all clones reach the TCRdb copy of this immuneACCESS table, which keeps in-frame sequences only. Checked studies attribute under half of the gap to unresolved V genes and leave the rest unexplained. The sample table holds some 2.4 million clones, of which over 85% were seen once. The ten largest make up approximately 0.37% of the sample. The specimen sequenced was naive CD4+ T cells from PBMCs. Reading the label with the study, this specimen's cell subset or site is: CD45RA+ positively selected. These receptors came from a man aged 18 to 35 in good health. Some clones in this sample may be carry-over from other donors' samples.

The chain joins TRBV6-5 to TRBJ2-4; D ambiguous. Per the germline V gene, CDR1 is MNHEY and CDR2 is SVGAGI. CDR3 size: 11 residues. Trimming shortened V by 2 bases and J by 7 bases, and 3 bases separated the two germline ends. The CDR3 spells CASSYRNIQYF. In DNA form, the CDR3 reads TGTGCCAGCAGTTACAGGAACATTCAGTACTTC.

The chain is built from TRBV4-1 and TRBJ1-1, with D uncertain. Germline V gene sequence: CDR1 MGHRA, CDR2 YSYEKL. Between the trimmed V and J ends, which lost 1 base and 10 bases, there was a span of 19 bases. The CDR3 loop spans 15 amino acids. This CDR3 reads CASSQAPSDLGGAFF. In DNA, the CDR3 is TGCGCCAGCAGCCAAGCTCCGAGTGACCTTGGCGGAGCTTTCTTT.

The chain is built from TRBV7-8 and TRBJ2-7; D is unresolved. The V gene lost 5 bases and the J gene lost 7 bases, with 9 bases spanning the gap. CDR1 is SGHVS and CDR2 is FQNEAQ in the germline V gene. The CDR3 has 11 residues. The CDR3 is CASSRSGEQYF. DNA of the CDR3: TGTGCCAGCAGCCGCTCTGGGGAGCAGTACTTC.

The V call is TRBV29-1, the J call TRBJ2-3; D is uncertain. Germline loops: CDR1 SQVTM, CDR2 ANQGSEA. CDR3 length: 12 residues. V dropped 3 bases and J dropped 4 bases, with 8 bases sitting between them. Here the CDR3 DNA reads TGCAGCGTTGAGGAGTTTCCAGATACGCAGTATTTT. It encodes CSVEEFPDTQYF.

This clone was counted a few times. The chain is built from TRBV7-6 and TRBJ2-1; D is perhaps TRBD2 (6 bases). V shed 5 bases and J shed 14 bases, with 16 bases lying between them. The CDR3 loop spans 12 amino acids. The V gene's germline CDR1 is SGHVS and CDR2 FNYEAQ. Written as DNA, the CDR3 is TGTGCCAGCAGCCCCAGCCAGCCGGGAGAGTTCTTC. Translated, it gives CASSPSQPGEFF. Combining the CDR3 with reference TRBV7-6 and TRBJ2-1 gives the whole variable domain GAGVSQSPRYKVTKRGQDVALRCDPISGHVSLYWYRQALGQGPEFLTYFNYEAQQDKSGLPNDRFSAERPEGSISTLTIQRTEQRDSAMYRCASSPSQPGEFFGPGTRLTVL.

Notes on this clone: The sample contains more than one DNA sequence encoding this CDR3. The chain links TRBV5-1 to TRBJ1-1; 9 bases line up with TRBD1. Per the germline V gene, CDR1 is SGHRS and CDR2 is YFSETQ. V was clipped by 4 bases and J by 0 bases; unmatched bases: 7. This CDR3 has 16 amino acids. The CDR3 spells CASSPGQGNMNTEAFF. The CDR3 nucleotides are TGCGCCAGCAGCCCGGGACAGGGCAACATGAACACTGAAGCTTTCTTT.

This sequence joins TRBV5-1 and TRBJ1-5, with 8 bases matching TRBD1. The CDR3 is 12 amino acids. Trimming cost V 6 bases and J 11 bases; bases outside gene matches: 7. CDR1 and CDR2 from the germline V gene are SGHRS and YFSETQ. The CDR3 nucleotides read TGCGCCAGCACGGGACAGGAAGAGTCCCAGCATTTT. It codes for CASTGQEESQHF.

The J gene is TRBJ2-1, the V gene TRBV5-6; 10 positions match TRBD2. The germline CDR1 and CDR2 sequences are SGHDT and YYEEEE. V was pared by 2 bases and J by 4 bases, with 9 bases of the junction left unmatched. The CDR3 is made up of 17 amino acids. CDR3 in DNA: TGTGCCAGCAGCTTTTTAGCGGGAGGTTTTTCTTACAATGAGCAGTTCTTC. Translating gives CASSFLAGGFSYNEQFF.

This chain links TRBV27 with TRBJ2-1; 14 bases fit TRBD2. CDR3 length: 18 amino acids. J lost 9 bases, V lost 6 bases, and 16 bases had no gene match. Germline V gene sequence: CDR1 MNHEY, CDR2 SMNVEV (reference sequence). In DNA form, the CDR3 reads TGTGCCAGCAGCCCCCCGGCATCGACTAGCGGGAGGGCCACTGAGCAGTTCTTC. This codes for CASSPPASTSGRATEQFF.

The chain links TRBV10-3 to TRBJ2-7, with D possibly called TRBD1 or TRBD2 (6 bases each). Trimming cost V 10 bases and J 9 bases, with 25 bases left between them. This CDR3 comprises 14 residues. Per the germline V gene, CDR1 is ENHRY and CDR2 is SYGVKD. CDR3 nucleotide sequence: TGTGCCACCTACACCCCGGGGGCGAAACACGCGCAGTACTTC. Its translation is CATYTPGAKHAQYF.

V is TRBV5-1 and J is TRBJ2-7; a weak D match, TRBD1 (5 bases). Germline V CDR1 and CDR2: SGHRS, YFSETQ. The V and J ends lost 3 bases and 4 bases respectively, with 17 bases between them. The CDR3 covers 15 residues. The CDR3 here is CASSSGPRQGYEQYF. The CDR3 DNA follows: TGCGCCAGCAGCTCCGGCCCGAGGCAGGGATACGAGCAGTACTTC.

The V and J genes are TRBV7-2 and TRBJ2-5; TRBD2 aligns across 13 bases. Per germline, CDR1 SGHTA and CDR2 FQGNSA. The trim removed 1 base at V and 6 bases at J, leaving 14 bases unmatched. The CDR3 length is 19 residues. CDR3 loop: CASSLGFGLAGERKQTQYF. The CDR3 nucleotides are TGTGCCAGCAGCTTAGGTTTCGGACTAGCGGGAGAGAGGAAACAGACCCAGTACTTC.

This rearrangement joins TRBV6-4 to TRBJ2-7; 9 bases are a match to TRBD1. The CDR3 runs 14 residues. Trimming at V came to 6 bases and at J to 5 bases, leaving 8 bases not matched to a gene. Germline values: CDR1 MRHNA, CDR2 SNTAGT. CDR3 region: CASSPDGTGNEQYF. The CDR3 DNA reads TGTGCCAGCAGCCCAGACGGGACAGGGAACGAGCAGTACTTC.

The J gene is TRBJ1-2, the V gene TRBV5-1, with 10 bases aligning to TRBD1. The germline gives CDR1 SGHRS, CDR2 YFSETQ. This CDR3 has 18 residues. V lost 5 bases to trimming and J lost 0 bases; unmatched junction nucleotides: 13. The CDR3 coding sequence is TGCGCCAGCAGTTACTTACCGGGACAGGGGAAAACTAACTATGGCTACACCTTC. Translated, it gives CASSYLPGQGKTNYGYTF.

The chain carries TRBV7-9 and TRBJ1-4, with TRBD1 as a possible D gene (5 bases). CDR1 is SEHNR and CDR2 is FQNEAQ in the germline V gene (reference sequence). The CDR3 covers 12 residues. The germline V and J ends were trimmed by 6 bases and 14 bases, with 16 bases remaining between them. Here the CDR3 DNA reads TGTGCCAGCAGTCGCGGACCGGGACCCCTGTTTTTT. Its translation: CASSRGPGPLFF.

Of note for this clone: The identical CDR3 is also encoded by other nucleotide sequences in the sample. The genes are TRBV19 and TRBJ1-2, with D perhaps matching TRBD1 (6 bases). V was pared by 1 base and J by 0 bases, with 6 bases between. The CDR3 contains 14 residues. Germline assignment: CDR1 LNHDA and CDR2 SQIVND (reference sequence). The CDR3 DNA reads TGTGCCAGTAGTATAGGGACAGCTAACTATGGCTACACCTTC. It is translated as CASSIGTANYGYTF.

The V gene is TRBV28, the J gene TRBJ1-5; D possibly corresponds to TRBD1 (5 bases). CDR3 length: 15 residues. Germline V gene data show CDR1 as MDHEN and CDR2 as SYDVKM. The V end was cut by 5 bases, the J end by 1 base, with 12 bases between. CDR3 amino acids: CASSMGLFSNQPQHF. CDR3 bases: TGTGCCAGCAGTATGGGACTTTTCAGCAATCAGCCCCAGCATTTT.

This chain links TRBV4-1 with TRBJ1-1; possible D gene TRBD1, 5 bases. CDR3 length equals 15 residues. Germline V gene sequence: CDR1 MGHRA, CDR2 YSYEKL. The ends were cut back, 4 bases at V and 6 bases at J, with 18 bases in the middle. The CDR3 reads CASSPVGEEGSEAFF. CDR3 nucleotide sequence: TGCGCCAGCAGCCCCGTGGGGGAAGAGGGATCTGAAGCTTTCTTT.

The V call is TRBV7-9, the J call TRBJ2-1, with TRBD2 identical over 9 bases. From germline, CDR1 is SEHNR and CDR2 FQNEAQ (reference sequence). CDR3 length equals 13 residues. Trimming cost V 8 bases and J 7 bases; bases outside gene matches: 6. The CDR3: CASVGSGRNEQFF. As DNA, the CDR3 is TGTGCCAGCGTTGGTAGCGGGAGAAATGAGCAGTTCTTC.

To note about this clone: The identical CDR3 is also encoded by other nucleotide sequences in the sample. The chain combines TRBV7-3 with TRBJ2-5; 9 bases fit TRBD2. Germline loops: CDR1 SGHTA, CDR2 FQGTGA. J was trimmed by 4 bases and V by 5 bases; bases with no gene match: 5. CDR3 size: 14 residues. The CDR3 sequence is CASSLSGGPETQYF. The CDR3 DNA reads TGTGCCAGCAGCCTCAGCGGGGGGCCAGAGACCCAGTACTTC.

As concerns this clone: A read error may produce the germline difference seen at one junction end. The rearrangement links TRBV2 to TRBJ1-5; D gene uncertain. CDR1 and CDR2 (germline): SNHLY, FYNNEI. The CDR3 sequence is 12 residues long. This CDR3 is CASREDGQPQHF. The DNA of the CDR3 is TGTGCCAGCAGAGAAGACGGACAGCCCCAGCATTTT.

The chain combines TRBV11-2 with TRBJ2-1; TRBD2 aligns across 10 bases. The V gene's germline CDR1 is SGHAT and CDR2 FQNNGV. This CDR3 spans 18 amino acids. The J segment lost 6 bases and the V segment lost 3 bases, leaving 14 bases of the junction unmatched. CDR3 region: CASSFFPSSGSGVNEQFF. In DNA, the CDR3 is TGTGCCAGCAGCTTCTTCCCGTCTAGCGGGAGTGGTGTCAATGAGCAGTTCTTC.

The chain recombines TRBV4-2 with TRBJ2-1; the match to TRBD2 covers 8 bases. The CDR3 runs to 16 residues. CDR1 LGHNA and CDR2 YNFKEQ come from the germline V gene. V was clipped by 0 bases and J by 4 bases; unmatched bases: 5. The CDR3 is CASSQDVGRVYNEQFF. CDR3 coding DNA: TGTGCCAGCAGCCAAGATGTCGGGAGGGTGTACAATGAGCAGTTCTTC.

This clone occurred a few times. The sample holds other DNA sequences that translate to the same CDR3. The chain uses TRBV29-1 and TRBJ2-7; D unclear. There are 10 residues in the CDR3. V was clipped by 4 bases and J by 0 bases, with 1 base between them. Germline V gene lookup returns CDR1 SQVTM and CDR2 ANQGSEA. The CDR3 coding sequence is TGCAGCGTTGGCTCCTACGAGCAGTACTTC. Its translation: CSVGSYEQYF.

The rearrangement links TRBV6-1 to TRBJ2-7; TRBD1 aligns across 10 bases. The CDR3 extends over 15 amino acids. Germline V lookup: CDR1 MNHNS, CDR2 SASEGT. Unmatched junction bases numbered 3, after V lost 0 bases and J lost 4 bases. CDR3 in DNA: TGTGCCAGCAGTGAAGCAGGGACAGGGGATTACGAGCAGTACTTC. It is translated as CASSEAGTGDYEQYF.

The V call is TRBV27, the J call TRBJ1-5; possible D gene TRBD1, 6 bases. The length of the CDR3 is 17 residues. The V and J ends lost 6 bases and 1 base respectively, with 19 bases between them. The V gene's germline CDR1 is MNHEY and CDR2 SMNVEV (reference sequence). CDR3: CASSRGDLGGSNQPQHF. The CDR3 DNA reads TGTGCCAGCAGCCGAGGGGATTTAGGGGGAAGCAATCAGCCCCAGCATTTT.

This clone was seen only once. This chain connects TRBV11-3 to TRBJ2-2, with D possibly matching TRBD2 (6 bases). The CDR3 runs to 16 residues. Trimming shortened V by 6 bases and J by 3 bases, and 17 bases separated the two germline ends. From germline, CDR1 is SGHNT and CDR2 YENEEA. The CDR3 coding sequence is TGTGCCAGCAGTACTCGAAGTGGGAGGTACACCGGGGAGCTGTTTTTT. It codes for CASSTRSGRYTGELFF. Full variable domain (missing parts from reference TRBV11-3 and TRBJ2-2): EAGVVQSPRYKIIEKKQPVAFWCNPISGHNTLYWYLQNLGQGPELLIRYENEEAVDDSQLPKDRFSAERLKGVDSTLKIQPAELGDSAVYLCASSTRSGRYTGELFFGEGSRLTVL.

With regard to this clone: Other DNA sequences in the same sample also yield this CDR3. This chain uses TRBV19 with TRBJ1-2, with 7 bases aligning to TRBD1. Germline CDR1 is LNHDA and CDR2 is SQIVND (reference sequence). V lost 6 bases to trimming and J lost 4 bases; unmatched junction nucleotides: 8. The CDR3 sequence is 14 residues long. The DNA of the CDR3 is TGTGCCAGTAGCCGACAGGGAACATCCTATGGCTACACCTTC. Amino acid sequence: CASSRQGTSYGYTF. Combining the CDR3 with reference TRBV19 and TRBJ1-2 gives the whole variable domain DGGITQSPKYLFRKEGQNVTLSCEQNLNHDAMYWYRQDPGQGLRLIYYSQIVNDFQKGDIAEGYSVSREKKESFPLTVTSAQKNPTAFYLCASSRQGTSYGYTFGSGTRLTVV.